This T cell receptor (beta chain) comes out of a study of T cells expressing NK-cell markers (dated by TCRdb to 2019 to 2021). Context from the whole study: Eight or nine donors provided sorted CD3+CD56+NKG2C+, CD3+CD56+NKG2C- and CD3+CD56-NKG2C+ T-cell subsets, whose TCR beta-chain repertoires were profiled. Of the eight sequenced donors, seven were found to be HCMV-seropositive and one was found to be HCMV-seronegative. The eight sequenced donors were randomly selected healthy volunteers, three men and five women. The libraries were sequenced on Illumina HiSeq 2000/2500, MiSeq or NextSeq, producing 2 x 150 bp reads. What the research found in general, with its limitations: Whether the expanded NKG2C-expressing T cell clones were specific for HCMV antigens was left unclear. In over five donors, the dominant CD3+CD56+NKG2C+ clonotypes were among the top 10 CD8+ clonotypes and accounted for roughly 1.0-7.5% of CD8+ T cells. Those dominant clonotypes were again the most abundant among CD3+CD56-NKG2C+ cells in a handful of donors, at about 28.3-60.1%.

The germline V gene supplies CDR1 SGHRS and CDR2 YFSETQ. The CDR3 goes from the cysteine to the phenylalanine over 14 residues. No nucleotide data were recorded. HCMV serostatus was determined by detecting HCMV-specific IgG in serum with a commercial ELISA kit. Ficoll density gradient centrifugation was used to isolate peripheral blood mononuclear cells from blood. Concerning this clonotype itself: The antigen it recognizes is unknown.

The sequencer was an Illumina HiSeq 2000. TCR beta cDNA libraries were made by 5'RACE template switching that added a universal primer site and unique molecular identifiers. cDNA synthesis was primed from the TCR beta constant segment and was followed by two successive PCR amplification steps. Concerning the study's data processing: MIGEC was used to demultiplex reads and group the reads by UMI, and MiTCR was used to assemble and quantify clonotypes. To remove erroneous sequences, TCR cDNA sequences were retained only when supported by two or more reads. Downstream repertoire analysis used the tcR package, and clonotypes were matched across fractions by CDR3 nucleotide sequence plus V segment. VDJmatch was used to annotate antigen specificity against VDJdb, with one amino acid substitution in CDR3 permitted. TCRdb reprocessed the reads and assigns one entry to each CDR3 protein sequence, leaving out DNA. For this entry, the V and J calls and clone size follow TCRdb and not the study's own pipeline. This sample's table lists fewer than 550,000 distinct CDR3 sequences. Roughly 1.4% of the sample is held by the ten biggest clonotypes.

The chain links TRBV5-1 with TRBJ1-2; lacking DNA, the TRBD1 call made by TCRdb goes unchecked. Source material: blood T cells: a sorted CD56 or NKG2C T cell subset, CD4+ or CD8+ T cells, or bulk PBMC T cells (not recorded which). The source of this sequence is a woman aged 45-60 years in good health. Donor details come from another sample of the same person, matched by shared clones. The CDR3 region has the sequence CASSVAGGSYGYTF.